This paragraph covers one T cell receptor beta chain sequence. The antigen is not known. The CDR3 is 14 amino acids. Trimming cost V 5 bases and J 4 bases, with 15 bases left between them. The germline V gene encodes CDR1 SEHNR and CDR2 FQNEAQ (reference sequence). This sample is drawn from a study of cytomegalovirus exposure and HLA in healthy donors. Study results and limitations: DRB1 had the most TCR associations and HLA-C the fewest, a later analysis found, with rates varying by HLA locus. A cluster of highly shared sequence variants was likely a sequencing artifact. In an earlier analysis, most TCR beta V segments were productive about 87% or about 30% of the time.

PCR involved 60 Vbeta and 13 Jbeta primers. Generated by immunoSEQ multiplex PCR, the TCRdb table keeps only in-frame clones and is missing some. Among 100,000 to 150,000 clones, roughly four fifths were seen once, and the ten largest hold approximately 3%. Sample: PBMCs. The receptor comes from a boy between 2 and 15 years old in good health and CMV-seronegative. This chain links TRBV7-9 with TRBJ2-7; possible D gene TRBD1, 6 bases. The CDR3, as DNA: TGTGCCAGCAGCGCCCCCGACAGGCCTTACGAGCAGTACGTC. Protein product: CASSAPDRPYEQYV.